This T cell receptor beta chain was captured in a study of STAT5B mutations in CD4+ large granular lymphocyte leukemia. Methods used by the authors: A productive frequency of 2.59 x 10-5 was the lowest detectable. Measured with immunoSEQ multiplex PCR; TCRdb has only the in-frame clones, and not every one. D and trimming come from the DNA, and the V and J calls and clone size come from that table. Among approximately 8,400 clones listed, just under 90% were seen once. Points from the study as a whole: Only 5 to 7 CD4-sorted patient samples were compared with healthy controls for clonality. 8/27 top patient clones versus 2/35 control clones were TRBV06-family.

Either unselected PBMC or bead-purified CD4+, CD4+CD8+, CD57+ or CD56+ cells were sequenced. As for this clone: The antigen remains unidentified.

Per the germline V gene, CDR1 is SGHTA and CDR2 is FQGNSA. Germline trimming cut 5 bases from V and 0 bases from J; bases unmatched to any gene: 5. This CDR3 is 15 amino acids long. The V call is TRBV7-2, the J call TRBJ1-2; 8 bases match TRBD1. Sequenced: PBMCs. This clonotype originated in an older woman with CD4+ T-cell large granular lymphocyte leukemia. The chain's CDR3 is CASSLQGVANYGYTF. CDR3 in DNA: TGTGCCAGCAGCCTACAGGGGGTAGCTAACTATGGCTACACCTTC.